The entry below gives a single T cell receptor (beta chain) sequence along with its context. Its target is unknown. These data originate in a study of cytomegalovirus exposure and HLA in healthy donors. Overall study: Genotyping showed around 81% of about 370 donors falling in the Caucasian-associated ancestry cluster.

The PCR used 60 Vbeta and 13 Jbeta primers. This table comes from immunoSEQ multiplex PCR, and its TCRdb copy is limited to in-frame clones, with some not included. The sample consists of around 110,000 clones, roughly three quarters of them appearing once. Study-wide results and limits: A later analysis reported that several of the most significant clusters appeared to be linked to common viral pathogens, among them Epstein-Barr virus.

This TCR derives from a woman aged 18-29 years in good health and CMV-seronegative. Sequencing was performed on PBMCs.

The chain's CDR3 is CASSSTESGANVLTF. CDR3 nucleotides: TGTGCCAGCAGCTCGACAGAGTCTGGGGCCAACGTCCTGACTTTC. This chain uses TRBV5-4 with TRBJ2-6; the D gene is possibly TRBD1 (5 bases). CDR3 length: 15 residues. Trimming removed 3 bases from V and 1 base from J, with 8 bases in between. Germline CDR1 SGHNT, CDR2 YYREEE (reference sequence).